The source of this T cell receptor beta chain is a study of blood T cell repertoires in COVID-19. This table comes from immunoSEQ multiplex PCR, and its TCRdb copy is limited to in-frame clones, with some not included. Of approximately 67,000 clones in the sample, around 90% were seen once. The germline gives CDR1 GTSNPN, CDR2 SVGIG (reference sequence). V was clipped by 0 bases and J by 6 bases; unmatched bases: 10. This CDR3 is 15 amino acids long. The chain carries TRBV30 and TRBJ1-2, with 7 nucleotides matching TRBD1. The sequence was collected from a woman older than 75 with acute or convalescent COVID-19. The sample taken for sequencing was peripheral blood. The CDR3 DNA is TGTGCCTGGAGTGTACGCCAAGGGGGCGCGGATGGCTACACCTTC. Its translation is CAWSVRQGGADGYTF. The whole variable domain, remainder taken from reference TRBV30 and TRBJ1-2, is SQTIHQWPATLVQPVGSPLSLECTVEGTSNPNLYWYRQAAGRGLQLLFYSVGIGQISSEVPQNLSASRPQDRQFILSSKKLLLSDSGFYLCAWSVRQGGADGYTFGSGTRLTVV.